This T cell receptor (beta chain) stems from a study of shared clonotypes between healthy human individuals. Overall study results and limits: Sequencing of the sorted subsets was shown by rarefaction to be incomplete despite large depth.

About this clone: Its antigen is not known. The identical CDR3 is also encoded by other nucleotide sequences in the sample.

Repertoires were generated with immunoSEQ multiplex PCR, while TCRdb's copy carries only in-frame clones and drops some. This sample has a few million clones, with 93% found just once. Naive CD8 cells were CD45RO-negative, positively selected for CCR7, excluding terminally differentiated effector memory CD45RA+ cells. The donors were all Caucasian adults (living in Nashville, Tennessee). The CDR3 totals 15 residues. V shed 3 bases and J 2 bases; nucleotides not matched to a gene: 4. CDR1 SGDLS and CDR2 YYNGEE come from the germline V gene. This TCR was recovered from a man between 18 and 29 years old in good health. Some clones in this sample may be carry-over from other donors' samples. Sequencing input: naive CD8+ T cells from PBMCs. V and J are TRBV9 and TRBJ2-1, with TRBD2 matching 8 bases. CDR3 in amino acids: CASSASGGPYNEQFF. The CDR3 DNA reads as TGTGCCAGCAGCGCGAGCGGGGGCCCCTACAATGAGCAGTTCTTC.